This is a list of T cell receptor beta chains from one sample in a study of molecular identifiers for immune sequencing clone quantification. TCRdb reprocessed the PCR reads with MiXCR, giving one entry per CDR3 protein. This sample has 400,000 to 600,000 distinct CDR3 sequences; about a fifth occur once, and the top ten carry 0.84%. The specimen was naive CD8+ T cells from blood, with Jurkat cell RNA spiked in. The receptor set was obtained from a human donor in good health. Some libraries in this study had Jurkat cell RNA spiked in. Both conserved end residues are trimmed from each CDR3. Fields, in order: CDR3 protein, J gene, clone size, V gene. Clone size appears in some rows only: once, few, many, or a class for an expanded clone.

ASSQDGPRNGANVLT	TRBJ2-6	many	TRBV3-1
ASSYDAFLEAGVLDEQY	TRBJ2-7	few	TRBV6-2/TRBV6-3
ASSYLGPPGEQY	TRBJ2-7	.	TRBV6-6
ASNGQATTGELF	TRBJ2-2	few	TRBV6-2/TRBV6-3
ASSSTGTDSYEQY	TRBJ2-7	.	TRBV13
ASSSRSDTQY	TRBJ2-3	many	TRBV9
ASSYSDGHQPQH	TRBJ1-5	many	TRBV6-5
ASSYGTYQETQY	TRBJ2-5	.	TRBV5-6
ASSSDSMTGDTQY	TRBJ2-3	many	TRBV7-2
ASSEVGTSGTNTGELF	TRBJ2-2	many	TRBV2
SVEDRGTSYEQY	TRBJ2-7	.	TRBV29-1
ASSPVRDRTDTQY	TRBJ2-3	many	TRBV4-1
ASSPGLAGTRSYEQY	TRBJ2-7	many	TRBV5-1
ASSGAGTTTQY	TRBJ2-3	many	TRBV7-9
ASSPVQGKDEQY	TRBJ2-7	few	TRBV5-1
ASSISNSYNEQF	TRBJ2-1	many	TRBV19
ASSLEGTGSNQPQH	TRBJ1-5	many	TRBV5-4
SALSYEQY	TRBJ2-7	few	TRBV29-1
ASSGLNSNQPQH	TRBJ1-5	many	TRBV2
ATWWGRTDTQY	TRBJ2-3	many	TRBV2
ASKRTLEETQY	TRBJ2-5	many	TRBV11-2
ATGQGVNEQF	TRBJ2-1	.	TRBV19
ASSVLSTSGPYEQY	TRBJ2-7	few	TRBV9
ASSQDPRQGAYGYT	TRBJ1-2	many	TRBV4-3
ASSQVSAGDRDTGELF	TRBJ2-2	.	TRBV4-1
ASSTGGAGSYNEQF	TRBJ2-1	.	TRBV7-3
ASSQVGANQPQH	TRBJ1-5	many	TRBV4-1
ASSHISVQGTYEQC	TRBJ2-7	.	TRBV27
ASSLDRGLNIQY	TRBJ2-4	many	TRBV7-9
ASSPPQVGELF	TRBJ2-2	many	TRBV12-3/TRBV12-4
ASSQDRGRISTDTQY	TRBJ2-3	many	TRBV4-3
ASSHQGANEQY	TRBJ2-7	.	TRBV2
ASTPLEEWSGGRPHEQY	TRBJ2-7	.	TRBV5-3
AIRLELQETQY	TRBJ2-5	few	TRBV10-3
SVTTGEHYGYT	TRBJ1-2	.	TRBV29-1
ATSYNYRYTEAF	TRBJ1-1	few	TRBV15
ASSWSGEADTQY	TRBJ2-3	many	TRBV12-3/TRBV12-4
SARDLRGRLYQETQY	TRBJ2-5	many	TRBV20-1
ASSLIGTSTDTQY	TRBJ2-3	.	TRBV5-3
ASIPGGWTINQPQH	TRBJ1-5	.	TRBV19
ASSSSEGDRGSYEQY	TRBJ2-7	few	TRBV12-3/TRBV12-4
ASSPTDQVSSYEQY	TRBJ2-7	many	TRBV6-5
ASSGLGTGGNGELF	TRBJ2-2	many	TRBV12-3/TRBV12-4
ASSYSTGPGTESF	TRBJ1-1	once	TRBV6-5
ASTVGYLAKNIQY	TRBJ2-4	many	TRBV12-3/TRBV12-4
ASSQGGPLKQGFYEQY	TRBJ2-7	many	TRBV14
ASSQDSRGLGEQY	TRBJ2-7	few	TRBV4-3